The source of this T cell receptor (beta chain) is a study of blood T cell repertoires in COVID-19. About the research overall: Italy, Spain and the United States were the sources of the convalescent and acute COVID-19 samples. Sources were T cells, B-cell-depleted T cells, or PBMCs; the material itself was cDNA or gDNA.

This CDR3 is built from 14 residues. Germline V gives CDR1 MGHRA, CDR2 YSYEKL. V shed 4 bases, J shed 3 bases, and the junction held 4 bases outside the gene matches. Original data processing: Estimation of nucleated cell counts relied on the amplification of reference gene primers. TCRdb's copy holds only in-frame clones and misses some; the assay was immunoSEQ multiplex PCR. V, J and clone size are those of that table, while D and trimming were read from the DNA. The data show about 170,000 clones, almost 85% seen once. The origin of this receptor is a middle-aged man who had recovered from COVID-19. This rearrangement joins TRBV4-1 to TRBJ2-5; 8 nucleotides align to TRBD1. Sequences were obtained from peripheral blood. The CDR3 region is CASSLKTGEETQYF. CDR3 bases: TGCGCCAGCAGCCTCAAGACAGGGGAAGAGACCCAGTACTTC.